The entry that follows covers one T cell receptor (beta chain) sequence. Its target antigen remains unknown. The record has no base qualities; no much larger clone is one base away. This sample stems from a study of cytomegalovirus exposure and HLA in healthy donors (dated by TCRdb to 2017 to 2019). Looking at the study overall: According to a later analysis, one platform produced both the roughly 120 validation repertoires and the approximately 670 repertoires of the first cohort. The study aimed to test whether cataloging public T cell receptors could reveal signatures of past pathogen exposure. To predict cytomegalovirus infection status, the study combined high-throughput TCR immunosequencing, statistical association of individual TCRs with disease status, and machine learning. A separate validation cohort of 100 to 150 different subjects was used in addition to the roughly 700-subject first cohort. Broader findings and caveats from the paper: The authors suggested that the approach could potentially be generalized to other disease states and immunological phenotypes. Cytomegalovirus status was reported to be diagnosed by the classifier with high specificity and sensitivity in both the original and validation cohorts. Most TCR sequences were seen in very few donors, while some public TCRs were found in many individuals. The study listed 150 to 200 TCR beta chains as associated with cytomegalovirus. All 120 or so repertoires were used to score co-occurrence in the validation cohort in a later analysis, because that analysis had no HLA typing for the cohort. In vitro tests confirmed that a few of the cytomegalovirus-associated TCR beta chains recognize cytomegalovirus antigens. In a later analysis, TCRs clustered in the first cohort were found to also tend to co-occur in the approximately 110 validation repertoires, with 85% to 95% of cluster scores above 0.

The library was produced with the immunoSEQ multiplex PCR assay. Per the source publication's procedure: A statistical classification framework was developed to diagnose cytomegalovirus status using the catalog of TCR beta chain sequences. TCRdb holds this immuneACCESS table with in-frame rearrangements only. Some clones are missing; in checked studies, unresolved V genes explain under half, and the rest has no known cause. The V and J calls and clone size were taken over from that table, and D and trimming were inferred from the DNA. The sample table records tens of thousands of clones; about 89% of these occur just once. The ten largest clones represent approximately 1.5% of the sample. The germline V gene yields MNHEY for CDR1 and SVGAGI for CDR2. Counted from cysteine to phenylalanine, this CDR3 has 16 amino acids. Solely the CDR3 DNA is kept, with 48 bases framed from the first base. V is trimmed back by 1 base and J by 4 bases, and the junction contains 2 bases that no gene match accounts for.

Separate from the roughly 700-subject first cohort, the validation cohort of 120 subjects was the group to which the donors belonged. The chain links TRBV6-5 with TRBJ2-6; 9 of the junction bases match TRBD1. The sequence came from a woman in her late teens or twenties in good health and CMV-seronegative. The sequencing sample was made of PBMCs. The DNA is as follows: TGTGCCAGCAGTTACTACAGGGGGCGGGGGGCCAACGTCCTGACTTTC. It translates as CASSYYRGRGANVLTF.